This TCR beta chain was sequenced during a study of OX40 agonist ivuxolimab in advanced cancers. Looking at the study overall: Dose-escalation patients' cancers were hepatocellular carcinoma, melanoma, renal cell or head and neck cancer.

TCRdb's copy holds only in-frame clones and misses some; the assay was immunoSEQ multiplex PCR. The table shows about 55,000 clones, with roughly 86% occurring only once. A history of autoimmune disease or systemic immunosuppression excluded patients. CDR1 is SNHLY, CDR2 FYNNEI, per germline. CDR3 length: 18 residues. Losses at the gene ends were 6 bases for V and 2 bases for J; bases not matched to a gene: 16. The source of this sequence is an adult with an advanced solid tumor such as melanoma, head and neck, liver or kidney cancer. This sample comprised CD4+ or CD8+ T cells sorted from blood, obtained in a trial of the OX40 agonist ivuxolimab. The chain links TRBV2 to TRBJ2-4; 7 bases map to TRBD1. The chain's CDR3 is CASRDLGQAYTTKNIQYF. CDR3 in DNA: TGTGCCAGCAGGGACCTAGGACAGGCCTACACTACCAAAAACATTCAGTACTTC. Based on the CDR3 plus reference TRBV2 and TRBJ2-4, the full variable domain is EPEVTQTPSHQVTQMGQEVILRCVPISNHLYFYWYRQILGQKVEFLVSFYNNEISEKSEIFDDQFSVERPDGSNFTLKIRSTKLEDSAMYFCASRDLGQAYTTKNIQYFGAGTRLSVL.